This TCR beta chain was identified in a study of CD8 T cells in ankylosing spondylitis. Each TCR beta library was made by quantitative 5'-RACE that incorporated molecular barcodes. TCRdb re-analysed the 5' RACE reads in MiXCR, keeping a single row per CDR3 protein. The profile shows 250,000 to 300,000 distinct CDR3 sequences, roughly 20% of them singletons. The V and J ends lost 3 bases and 2 bases respectively, with 6 bases between them. Germline V gene sequence: CDR1 MDHEN, CDR2 SYDVKM. The CDR3 length is 13 residues. The clonotype originates from a male donor with ankylosing spondylitis or in good health (not recorded which). The sample comprised blood, either unsorted or a sorted T cell fraction (not recorded which). The rearrangement joins TRBV28 to TRBJ2-3; D is unresolved. The CDR3 DNA follows: TGTGCCAGCAGTTTGCCAACCACAGATACGCAGTATTTT. Protein sequence: CASSLPTTDTQYF.